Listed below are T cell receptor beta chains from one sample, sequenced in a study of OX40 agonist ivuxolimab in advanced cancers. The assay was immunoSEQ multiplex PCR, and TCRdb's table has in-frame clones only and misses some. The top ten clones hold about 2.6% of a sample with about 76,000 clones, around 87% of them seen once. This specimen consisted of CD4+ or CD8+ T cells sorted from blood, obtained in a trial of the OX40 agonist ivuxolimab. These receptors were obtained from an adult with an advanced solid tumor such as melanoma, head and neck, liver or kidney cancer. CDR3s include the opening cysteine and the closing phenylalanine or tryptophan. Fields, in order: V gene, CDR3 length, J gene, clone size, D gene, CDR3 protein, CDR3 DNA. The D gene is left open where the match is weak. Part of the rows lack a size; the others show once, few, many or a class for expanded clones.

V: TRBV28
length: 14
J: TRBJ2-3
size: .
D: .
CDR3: CASSFQTLLLTQYF
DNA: TGTGCCAGCAGTTTCCAGACCTTGTTGCTAACGCAGTATTTT

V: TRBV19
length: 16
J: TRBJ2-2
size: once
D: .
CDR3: CASRGKQGGNTGELFF
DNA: TGTGCCAGTAGGGGCAAACAGGGAGGGAACACCGGGGAGCTGTTTTTT

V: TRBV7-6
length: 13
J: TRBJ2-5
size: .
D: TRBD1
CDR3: CASSLGQVETQYF
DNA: TGTGCCAGCAGCTTGGGACAGGTGGAGACCCAGTACTTC

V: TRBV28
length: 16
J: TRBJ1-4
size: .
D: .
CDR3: CASSLSQAGVNEKLFF
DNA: TGTGCCAGCAGTTTATCCCAGGCGGGCGTGAATGAAAAACTGTTTTTT

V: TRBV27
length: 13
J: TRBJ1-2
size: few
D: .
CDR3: CASTSNTGYGYTF
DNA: TGTGCCAGCACCTCCAACACGGGCTATGGCTACACCTTC

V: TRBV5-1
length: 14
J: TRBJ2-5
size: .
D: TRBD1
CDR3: CASSWTGAQETQYF
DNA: TGCGCCAGCAGCTGGACAGGGGCCCAAGAGACCCAGTACTTC

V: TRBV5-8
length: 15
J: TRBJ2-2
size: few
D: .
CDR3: CASSWRVRATGELFF
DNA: TGTGCCAGCAGCTGGCGCGTCCGGGCCACCGGGGAGCTGTTTTTT

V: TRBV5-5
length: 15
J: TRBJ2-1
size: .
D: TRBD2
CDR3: CASSGAAGGPSEQFF
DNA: TGTGCCAGCAGCGGAGCTGCGGGGGGGCCGAGTGAGCAGTTCTTC

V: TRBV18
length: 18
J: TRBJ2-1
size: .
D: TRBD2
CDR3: CASSPPLQGPGGHNEQFF
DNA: TGTGCCAGCTCACCCCCCTTGCAGGGCCCGGGAGGTCACAATGAGCAGTTCTTC

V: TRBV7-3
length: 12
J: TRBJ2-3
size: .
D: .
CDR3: CASSPRGDTQYF
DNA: TGTGCCAGCAGCCCTAGAGGGGATACGCAGTATTTT

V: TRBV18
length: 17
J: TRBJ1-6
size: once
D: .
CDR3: CASSPSGSSSYNSPLHF
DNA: TGTGCCAGCTCCCCCTCGGGGTCGAGCTCCTATAATTCACCCCTCCACTTT

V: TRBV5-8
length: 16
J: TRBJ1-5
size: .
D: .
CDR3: CASSLSRGVSNQPQHF
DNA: TGTGCCAGCAGCCTTTCAAGGGGGGTTAGCAATCAGCCCCAGCATTTT

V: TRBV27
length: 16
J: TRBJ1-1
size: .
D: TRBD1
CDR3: CASSARQGSVNTEAFF
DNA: TGTGCCAGCAGTGCCCGACAGGGTTCGGTGAACACTGAAGCTTTCTTT

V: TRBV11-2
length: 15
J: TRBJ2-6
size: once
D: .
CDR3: CASTQQGPGANVLTF
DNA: TGTGCCAGCACTCAACAGGGCCCTGGGGCCAACGTCCTGACTTTC

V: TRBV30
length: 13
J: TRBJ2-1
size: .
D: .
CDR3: CAWSVRVINEQFF
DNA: TGTGCCTGGAGTGTAAGAGTAATCAATGAGCAGTTCTTC

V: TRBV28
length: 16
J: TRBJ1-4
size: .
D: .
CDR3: CASSLGFGGTNEKLFF
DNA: TGTGCCAGCAGTTTAGGTTTTGGGGGCACTAATGAAAAACTGTTTTTT

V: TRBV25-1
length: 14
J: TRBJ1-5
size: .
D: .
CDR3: CASSDWAGHQPQHF
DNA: TGTGCCAGCAGTGACTGGGCAGGTCATCAGCCCCAGCATTTT

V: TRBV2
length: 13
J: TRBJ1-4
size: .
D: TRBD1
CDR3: CASSDRVNEKLFF
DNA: TGTGCCAGCAGCGACAGGGTAAACGAAAAACTGTTTTTT

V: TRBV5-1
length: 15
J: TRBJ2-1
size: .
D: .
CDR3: CASSLGWGGYNEQFF
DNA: TGCGCCAGCAGCTTGGGCTGGGGCGGGTACAATGAGCAGTTCTTC

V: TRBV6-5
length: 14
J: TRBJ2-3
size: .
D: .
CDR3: CASSYGLASDTQYF
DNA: TGTGCCAGCAGTTACGGCCTAGCATCAGATACGCAGTATTTT

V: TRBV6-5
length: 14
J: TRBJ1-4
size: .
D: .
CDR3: CASSYFQASEKLFF
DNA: TGTGCCAGCAGTTACTTCCAAGCTAGTGAAAAACTGTTTTTT

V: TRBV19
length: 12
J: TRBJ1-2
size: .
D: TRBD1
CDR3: CASSTGDYGYTF
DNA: TGTGCCAGCTCAACAGGGGACTATGGCTACACCTTC

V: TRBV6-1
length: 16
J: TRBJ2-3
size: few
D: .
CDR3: CASSASGGRSTDTQYF
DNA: TGTGCCAGCAGTGCCTCTGGGGGACGAAGCACAGATACGCAGTATTTT

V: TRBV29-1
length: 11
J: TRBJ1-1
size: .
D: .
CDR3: CSLRRNTEAFF
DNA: TGCAGCCTACGGAGGAACACTGAAGCTTTCTTT

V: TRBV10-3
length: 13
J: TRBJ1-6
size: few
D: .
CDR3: CARARDTNSPLHF
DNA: TGTGCCAGGGCCCGGGACACCAATTCACCCCTCCACTTT

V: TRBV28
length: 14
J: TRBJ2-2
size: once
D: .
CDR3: CASMRAGSTGELFF
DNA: TGTGCCAGCATGCGGGCAGGGTCCACCGGGGAGCTGTTTTTT

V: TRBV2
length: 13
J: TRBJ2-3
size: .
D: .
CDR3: CASSDEGRNTQYF
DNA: TGTGCCAGCAGTGATGAGGGCAGAAATACGCAGTATTTT

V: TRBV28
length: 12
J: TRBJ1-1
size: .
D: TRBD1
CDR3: CASGKGATEAFF
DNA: TGTGCCTCCGGGAAGGGGGCCACTGAAGCTTTCTTT

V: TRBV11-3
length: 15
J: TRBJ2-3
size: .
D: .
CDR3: CASSLGSSDTDTQYF
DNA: TGTGCCAGCAGCTTAGGCTCCTCCGACACAGATACGCAGTATTTT

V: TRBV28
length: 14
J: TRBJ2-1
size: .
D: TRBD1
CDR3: CASSLLQDRPWQFF
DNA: TGTGCCAGCAGTTTATTACAGGACAGGCCGTGGCAGTTCTTC

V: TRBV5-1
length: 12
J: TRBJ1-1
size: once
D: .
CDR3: CASSLDGTEAFF
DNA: TGCGCCAGCAGCTTGGACGGCACTGAAGCTTTCTTT

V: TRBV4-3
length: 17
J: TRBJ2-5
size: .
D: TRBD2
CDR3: CASSQDYRGGRQETQYF
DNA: TGCGCCAGCAGCCAAGATTACCGGGGGGGACGGCAAGAGACCCAGTACTTC

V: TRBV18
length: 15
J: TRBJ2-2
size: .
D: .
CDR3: CASSPLQGNTGELFF
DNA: TGTGCCAGCTCACCACTTCAGGGTAACACCGGGGAGCTGTTTTTT

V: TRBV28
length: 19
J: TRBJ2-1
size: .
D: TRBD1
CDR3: CASSLVDRGQSGGNNEQFF
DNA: TGTGCCAGCAGTTTAGTTGACAGGGGGCAAAGTGGGGGTAACAATGAGCAGTTCTTC

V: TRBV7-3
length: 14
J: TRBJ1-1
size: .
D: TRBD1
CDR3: CASSLTGANTEAFF
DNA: TGTGCCAGCAGCCTGACAGGGGCGAACACTGAAGCTTTCTTT

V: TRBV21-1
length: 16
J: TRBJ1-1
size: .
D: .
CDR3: CASSKACPGEDTEAFF
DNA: TGTGCCAGCAGCAAAGCGTGCCCAGGGGAGGACACTGAAGCTTTCTTT

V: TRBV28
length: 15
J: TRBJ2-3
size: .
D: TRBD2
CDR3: CASSSRTSGADTQYF
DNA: TGTGCCAGCAGTTCCAGGACTAGCGGGGCAGATACGCAGTATTTT